These 32 T cell receptor beta chains share one sample of origin, sequenced in a study of blood T cells in healthy people across ages. Combining a sample-barcoded 5' primer with a J-beta primer mix, a second PCR ran for about 7 to 12 cycles. TCRdb re-called the 5' RACE reads with MiXCR, one entry per CDR3 protein. Of about 1,500,000 distinct CDR3 sequences detected, 28% appear once; the ten largest clones hold about 7.7%. The sequenced sample was blood. The receptors were sampled from a woman aged 25 to 39 in good health.

In regard to this clonotype: Given a much more abundant clone one base away, this may be a read error. The chain carries TRBV7-9 and TRBJ2-5; maybe TRBD2 (5 bases). The closer fit of TRBJ2-7 to the DNA end suggests the J call may be wrong. Germline CDR1 and CDR2: SEHNR and FQNEAQ (reference sequence). The CDR3 covers 13 residues. This CDR3 is CASGLVEVGEQYF. The DNA of the CDR3 is TGTGCCAGCGGCTTAGTGGAGGTCGGCGAGCAGTACTTC.

Turning to this clonotype: The junction departs from the called germline gene at one end, perhaps through a read error. The gene calls are TRBV5-1 and TRBJ1-2; possibly TRBD1 for D (6 bases). Germline CDR1 and CDR2: SGHRS and YFSETQ. This CDR3 has 16 residues. This CDR3 is CAGSSTGNPTNYGYTF. In DNA form, the CDR3 reads TGCGCCGGCAGCTCCACAGGGAACCCAACAAACTATGGCTACACCTTC.

J is TRBJ2-5 and V is TRBV3-1; 9 bases line up with TRBD2. The CDR3 sequence is 14 residues long. V lost 4 bases and J lost 11; bases outside the gene matches: 11. Germline V lookup: CDR1 LGHDT, CDR2 YNNKEL (reference sequence). In DNA form, the CDR3 reads TGTGCCAGCAGCCTACTGACTAGCGGCGGGGAGCAGTACTTC. Translated: CASSLLTSGGEQYF.

The rearrangement links TRBV20-1 to TRBJ2-4, with D unresolved. The DNA end favors TRBJ2-7, so the J call may be wrong. CDR3 size: 11 residues. Germline CDR1 DFQATT, CDR2 SNEGSKA (reference sequence). DNA for the CDR3: TGCAGTGCTAGATCAAGAGACGAGCAGTACTTC. Translated: CSARSRDEQYF.

This clonotype was seen a handful of times. The CDR3 is CASTNRGTGIYEQYF. DNA of the CDR3: TGCGCCAGCACCAACAGGGGCACAGGAATTTACGAGCAGTACTTC. The chain joins TRBV5-1 to TRBJ2-7, with 7 bases aligning to TRBD1. The CDR3 loop spans 15 amino acids. Germline V CDR1 and CDR2: SGHRS, YFSETQ. Losses at the gene ends were 6 bases for V and 4 bases for J; bases not matched to a gene: 13. The whole variable domain, remainder taken from reference TRBV5-1 and TRBJ2-7, is KAGVTQTPRYLIKTRGQQVTLSCSPISGHRSVSWYQQTPGQGLQFLFEYFSETQRNKGNFPGRFSGRQFSNSRSEMNVSTLELGDSALYLCASTNRGTGIYEQYFGPGTRLTVT.

V usage is TRBV20-1 and J usage is TRBJ2-5, with 10 bases lining up with TRBD1. The germline CDR1 and CDR2 sequences are DFQATT and SNEGSKA (reference sequence). This CDR3 is built from 15 residues. The CDR3 DNA sequence: TGCAGCGCCGCGGCCCCGACAGGGGGCTGGGGGACCCAGTACTTC. Translation: CSAAAPTGGWGTQYF.

The J gene is TRBJ2-5, the V gene TRBV5-1; 8 positions agree with TRBD1. With 5 bases clipped from V and 6 bases from J, the junction kept 12 bases outside the gene matches. The V gene's germline CDR1 is SGHRS and CDR2 YFSETQ. This CDR3 has 15 amino acids. The CDR3 nucleotides read TGCGCCAGCAGAGAAACAGGGGGTCGCCCCCAGACCCAGTACTTC. Its protein is CASRETGGRPQTQYF.

This rearrangement joins TRBV15 to TRBJ2-4; D ambiguous. Germline CDR1 LNHNV, CDR2 YYDKDF (reference sequence). CDR3 length: 17 residues. V shed 5 bases and J shed 0 bases, with 17 bases lying between them. CDR3 DNA sequence: TGTGCCACCAGCCGCCAGACGTTGCCTCTAGCCAAAAACATTCAGTACTTC. Residues: CATSRQTLPLAKNIQYF.

This clonotype was counted at least ten times. The V call is TRBV29-1, the J call TRBJ2-4; TRBD1 might be the D (5 bases). The CDR3 loop spans 13 amino acids. Germline CDR1 is SQVTM and CDR2 is ANQGSEA. Between the trimmed V and J ends, which lost 4 bases and 8 bases, there was a span of 15 bases. The CDR3 sequence is CSVGGRVSDIQYF. The CDR3 DNA is TGCAGCGTTGGGGGCAGGGTCAGTGACATTCAGTACTTC.

This chain joins TRBV12-3 or TRBV12-4 and TRBJ2-2; 13 nucleotides align to TRBD2. This CDR3 comprises 14 residues. The trim removed 7 bases at V and 11 bases at J, leaving 7 bases unmatched. DNA for the CDR3: TGTGCCAGCAAACTAGCGGGGGGGCCTGGCGAGCTGTTTTTT. The encoded protein is CASKLAGGPGELFF.

In this sample, this clonotype turned up a few times. The rearrangement uses TRBV5-1 and TRBJ2-2; D remains unclear. V was shortened by 6 bases and J by 3 bases, with 6 bases between the two germline ends. The germline CDR1 and CDR2 sequences are SGHRS and YFSETQ. The CDR3 is made up of 12 amino acids. The CDR3 coding sequence is TGCGCCAGCAACACCCACACCGGGGAGCTGTTTTTT. This encodes CASNTHTGELFF.

In this sample, this clonotype turned up a few times. The chain is built from TRBV3-1 and TRBJ2-5, with D possibly being TRBD1 (7 bases). Germline loops: CDR1 LGHDT, CDR2 YNNKEL (reference sequence). CDR3 size: 16 residues. Trimming took off 1 base at V and 1 base at J, with 13 bases between the two ends. The CDR3: CASSQVRGDLQETQYF. CDR3 DNA sequence: TGTGCCAGCAGCCAAGTCAGGGGGGACCTCCAAGAGACCCAGTACTTC.

This clonotype was recorded many times. The J gene is TRBJ2-7, the V gene TRBV5-1; 10 bases agree with TRBD1. The CDR3 extends over 16 amino acids. The germline V gene encodes CDR1 SGHRS and CDR2 YFSETQ. V lost 4 bases and J lost 2; bases outside the gene matches: 9. Here the CDR3 DNA reads TGCGCCAGCAGCGCCGGGACAGGGGTTGGTGCCTACGAGCAGTACTTC. It translates to CASSAGTGVGAYEQYF.

Details on this clonotype: A much larger clone differs from this one at a single base, so this may be a read error. This chain links TRBV27 with TRBJ2-1; D call uncertain. Germline values: CDR1 MNHEY, CDR2 SMNVEV (reference sequence). V was cut by 10 bases and J by 10 bases, with 17 bases left in between. The CDR3 runs 12 residues. This chain's CDR3 is CANSRPSGEQFF. For the CDR3, the DNA is TGTGCCAACTCGCGCCCGTCCGGGGAGCAGTTCTTC.

The chain couples TRBV28 to TRBJ1-2, with D possibly TRBD1 on 5 matching bases. The CDR3 is 15 residues long. Germline CDR1 reads MDHEN; CDR2 reads SYDVKM. Trimming shortened V by 8 bases and J by 0 bases, and 16 bases separated the two germline ends. CDR3 coding DNA: TGTGCCAGCGAACCCGGGACGGAGACTAACTATGGCTACACCTTC. It encodes CASEPGTETNYGYTF.

This clonotype turned up a few times. The chain uses TRBV5-1 and TRBJ1-1; D gene unclear. The V gene's germline CDR1 is SGHRS and CDR2 YFSETQ. The CDR3 spans 13 residues. Trimming took off 1 base at V and 3 bases at J, with 7 bases between the two ends. CDR3 in DNA: TGCGCCAGCAGCTTGTACCAAGACACTGAAGCTTTCTTT. Protein product: CASSLYQDTEAFF.

This clonotype was seen only a few times. This chain's CDR3 is CSAGDRATYGYTF. CDR3 nucleotides: TGCAGTGCTGGGGACAGGGCTACGTATGGCTACACCTTC. This chain links TRBV20-1 with TRBJ1-2; 9 bases are shared with TRBD1. V trimming: 5 bases; J trimming: 5 bases; junction bases outside the gene matches: 6. This CDR3 comprises 13 residues. Germline V lookup: CDR1 DFQATT, CDR2 SNEGSKA (reference sequence).

This clonotype was seen more than once but under ten times. The genes are TRBV19 and TRBJ2-4, with 8 bases aligning to TRBD2. Germline V gene sequence: CDR1 LNHDA, CDR2 SQIVND (reference sequence). Trimming took 5 bases from V and 9 from J; bases not matched to a gene: 12. The CDR3 sequence is 15 residues long. CDR3: CASSPLAGLGVIQYF. The DNA of the CDR3 is TGTGCCAGTAGTCCCCTAGCGGGCCTAGGGGTCATTCAGTACTTC.

Details on this clonotype: One base away lies a much larger clone, so this may be a sequencing read error. The chain uses TRBV3-1 and TRBJ2-5; 8 nucleotides align to TRBD1. Germline assignment: CDR1 LGHDT and CDR2 YNNKEL (reference sequence). This CDR3 is built from 15 residues. The J segment lost 4 bases and the V segment lost 4 bases, leaving 8 bases of the junction unmatched. In nucleotides, the CDR3 is TGTGCCAGCAGCCCCGACAGGGGTGAAGGAGAGACCCAGTACTTC. Amino acids: CASSPDRGEGETQYF.

This clonotype was observed a handful of times. The chain links TRBV3-1 to TRBJ2-5; TRBD1 matches 11 bases. This CDR3 spans 19 amino acids. Germline V gene sequence: CDR1 LGHDT, CDR2 YNNKEL (reference sequence). The trim removed 6 bases at V and 5 bases at J, leaving 20 bases unmatched. The CDR3 here is CASRQIDAGTGGLGETQYF. The CDR3 nucleotides are TGTGCCAGCAGACAAATCGACGCCGGGACAGGGGGTCTCGGGGAGACCCAGTACTTC.

With respect to this clonotype: Just one base apart from a much larger clone, this may be a read error. V is TRBV6-4 and J is TRBJ2-1, with D possibly being TRBD2 (5 bases). The J call may be mistaken, given a closer DNA end match to TRBJ2-7. The CDR3 runs to 14 residues. From germline, CDR1 is MRHNA and CDR2 SNTAGT. The CDR3: CASSGGGTYNEQYF. Written as DNA, the CDR3 is TGTGCCAGCAGTGGAGGAGGTACCTACAATGAGCAGTACTTC.

About this clonotype: An end of the junction differs from the germline gene, which may be a read error. This chain connects TRBV28 to TRBJ1-4, with unresolved D. Per the germline V gene, CDR1 is MDHEN and CDR2 is SYDVKM. This CDR3 is built from 16 residues. CDR3 protein: CASSLERVREDEKLFF. The CDR3 bases are TGTGCCAGCAGTTTAGAACGAGTTAGGGAAGACGAAAAACTGTTTTTC.

The chain recombines TRBV3-1 with TRBJ2-1; 7 positions match TRBD2. The V and J ends lost 1 base and 7 bases, in that order; junction bases with no gene match: 7. This CDR3 spans 15 amino acids. The germline V gene encodes CDR1 LGHDT and CDR2 YNNKEL (reference sequence). The CDR3, as DNA: TGTGCCAGCAGCCAAGTAATAGCGGGTAGAAATGAGCAGTTCTTC. This encodes CASSQVIAGRNEQFF.

The chain couples TRBV20-1 to TRBJ2-7, with 8 positions matching TRBD1. V lost 2 bases and J lost 0; bases outside the gene matches: 9. CDR3 length: 16 amino acids. Germline V gene lookup returns CDR1 DFQATT and CDR2 SNEGSKA (reference sequence). CDR3 nucleotides: TGCAGTGCTAGACCTACAGGGGGGAAGTACTCCTACGAGCAGTACTTC. This codes for CSARPTGGKYSYEQYF.

Ten or more counts support this clonotype. The chain is built from TRBV5-1 and TRBJ2-7, with 12 bases identical to TRBD1. J was trimmed by 6 bases and V by 0 bases; bases with no gene match: 4. This CDR3 spans 15 amino acids. CDR1 is SGHRS and CDR2 is YFSETQ in the germline V gene. The DNA of the CDR3 is TGCGCCAGCAGCTTGGGAGGGACAGGGGGCCTCGAGCAGTACTTC. Translated, it gives CASSLGGTGGLEQYF.

This clonotype was seen a few times. The genes are TRBV28 and TRBJ1-2, with D unresolved. V lost 5 bases to trimming and J lost 1 base, with 17 bases between them. CDR1 MDHEN and CDR2 SYDVKM come from the germline V gene. The CDR3 has 16 residues. CDR3 sequence: CASSPNPPTNNYGYTF. The CDR3 DNA is TGTGCCAGCAGTCCCAACCCACCGACAAATAACTATGGCTACACCTTC.

This clonotype has more than one count but fewer than ten. The chain carries TRBV20-1 and TRBJ2-5; possible D gene TRBD2, 5 bases. Between the trimmed V and J ends, which lost 4 bases and 2 bases, there was a span of 17 bases. Germline lookup yields CDR1 DFQATT and CDR2 SNEGSKA (reference sequence). CDR3 size: 15 residues. The CDR3 coding sequence is TGCAGTGCTATTCCCTCTTACGGGGAACAAGAGACCCAGTACTTC. As protein: CSAIPSYGEQETQYF.

Comments on this clonotype: This sequence may be a read error, since a much larger clone differs from it by one base. V usage is TRBV20-1 and J usage is TRBJ2-3; 9 positions agree with TRBD1. From germline, CDR1 is DFQATT and CDR2 SNEGSKA (reference sequence). The CDR3 sequence is 11 residues long. The CDR3 DNA reads as TGCAGGGCTTGGGGACAGGGCCTGCAGTATTTT. Residues: CRAWGQGLQYF.

This clonotype was observed a few times. This sequence joins TRBV6-2 or TRBV6-3 and TRBJ2-3; TRBD2 aligns across 8 bases. Looked up from germline, CDR1 is MNHEY and CDR2 is SVGEGT. The CDR3 runs to 16 residues. V trimming: 3 bases; J trimming: 1 base; junction bases outside the gene matches: 6. The CDR3 bases are TGTGCCAGCAGTTATTGGAAAGCGGGGGGCACAGATACGCAGTATTTT. Translated: CASSYWKAGGTDTQYF.

This clonotype was detected a few times. CDR3 DNA sequence: TGCGCCAGCAGCCTGGACAGAAGCTTGAAGGGCTACACCTTC. It codes for CASSLDRSLKGYTF. The V gene is TRBV5-1, the J gene TRBJ1-2, with TRBD1 as a possible D gene (6 bases). The germline gives CDR1 SGHRS, CDR2 YFSETQ. The CDR3 totals 14 residues. Trimming left V 4 bases short and J 8 bases short, with 18 bases between.

This clonotype came up a few times. The V call is TRBV11-2, the J call TRBJ2-3; a weak D match, TRBD1 (5 bases). Trimming took off 3 bases at V and 3 bases at J, with 16 bases between the two ends. Germline lookup yields CDR1 SGHAT and CDR2 FQNNGV. The CDR3 loop spans 16 amino acids. The CDR3 DNA reads as TGTGCCAGCAGCTTCACAGGACCCCTCGGGACAGATACGCAGTATTTT. This encodes CASSFTGPLGTDTQYF.

The rearrangement joins TRBV2 to TRBJ2-7; the D gene is possibly TRBD1 (6 bases). Trimming removed 4 bases at V and 2 bases at J, with 12 bases between. The CDR3 runs to 14 residues. Germline CDR1 reads SNHLY; CDR2 reads FYNNEI. CDR3 region: CASSGNRVAYEQYF. DNA for the CDR3: TGTGCCAGCAGTGGAAACAGGGTGGCCTACGAGCAGTACTTC.